This TCR beta chain was found in a study of shared clonotypes between healthy human individuals. The CDR3 covers 14 residues. In germline, CDR1 is SQVTM, CDR2 ANQGSEA. Trimming took 3 bases from V and 4 from J, leaving 16 bases between them. Only in-frame clones appear in the TCRdb table, and some are missing; sequencing was by immunoSEQ multiplex PCR. Of about 1,800,000 clones detected, 85% to 95% appear once; the ten largest clones hold 1% to 1.5%. Naive CD8 cells lacked CD45RO and underwent positive selection for CCR7, leaving out terminally differentiated effector memory CD45RA+ cells. The source of this sequence is a young man in good health. The sample was naive CD8+ T cells sorted from blood. The chain couples TRBV29-1 to TRBJ2-7, with TRBD1 as a possible D gene (6 bases). The CDR3 DNA reads as TGCAGCGTTGAGGCAGGGGAAGGTCCTTACGAGCAGTACTTC. It encodes CSVEAGEGPYEQYF.